In its sample, the clone carrying this TCR beta chain was seen a few times. The antigen remains undetermined. These data are taken from a study of T cells in localized non-small cell lung cancer. Produced via immunoSEQ multiplex PCR; TCRdb's table is partial and in-frame only. Of about 980 clones in the sample, 15% to 20% were seen once. Study-wide findings and caveats: An association was observed between higher blood T cell density and longer overall survival. Tumor showed lower T cell clonality than uninvolved adjacent lung, where it was highest. The appearance of a median about 60 of the top 100 tumor clones was seen in adjacent lung.

Germline values: CDR1 SGHNT, CDR2 YENEEA. The CDR3 has 14 amino acids. Trimming took off 5 bases at V and 10 bases at J, with 18 bases between the two ends. The gene calls are TRBV11-3 and TRBJ2-1, with D possibly TRBD2 on 5 matching bases. The receptor was derived from a man aged 40 to 69 with stage II squamous cell lung carcinoma. The starting material was lung tumor tissue, obtained before any cancer treatment. CDR3 residues: CASSLTGGAGEQFF. As DNA, the CDR3 is TGTGCCAGCAGCCTCACTGGAGGTGCTGGAGAGCAGTTCTTC.